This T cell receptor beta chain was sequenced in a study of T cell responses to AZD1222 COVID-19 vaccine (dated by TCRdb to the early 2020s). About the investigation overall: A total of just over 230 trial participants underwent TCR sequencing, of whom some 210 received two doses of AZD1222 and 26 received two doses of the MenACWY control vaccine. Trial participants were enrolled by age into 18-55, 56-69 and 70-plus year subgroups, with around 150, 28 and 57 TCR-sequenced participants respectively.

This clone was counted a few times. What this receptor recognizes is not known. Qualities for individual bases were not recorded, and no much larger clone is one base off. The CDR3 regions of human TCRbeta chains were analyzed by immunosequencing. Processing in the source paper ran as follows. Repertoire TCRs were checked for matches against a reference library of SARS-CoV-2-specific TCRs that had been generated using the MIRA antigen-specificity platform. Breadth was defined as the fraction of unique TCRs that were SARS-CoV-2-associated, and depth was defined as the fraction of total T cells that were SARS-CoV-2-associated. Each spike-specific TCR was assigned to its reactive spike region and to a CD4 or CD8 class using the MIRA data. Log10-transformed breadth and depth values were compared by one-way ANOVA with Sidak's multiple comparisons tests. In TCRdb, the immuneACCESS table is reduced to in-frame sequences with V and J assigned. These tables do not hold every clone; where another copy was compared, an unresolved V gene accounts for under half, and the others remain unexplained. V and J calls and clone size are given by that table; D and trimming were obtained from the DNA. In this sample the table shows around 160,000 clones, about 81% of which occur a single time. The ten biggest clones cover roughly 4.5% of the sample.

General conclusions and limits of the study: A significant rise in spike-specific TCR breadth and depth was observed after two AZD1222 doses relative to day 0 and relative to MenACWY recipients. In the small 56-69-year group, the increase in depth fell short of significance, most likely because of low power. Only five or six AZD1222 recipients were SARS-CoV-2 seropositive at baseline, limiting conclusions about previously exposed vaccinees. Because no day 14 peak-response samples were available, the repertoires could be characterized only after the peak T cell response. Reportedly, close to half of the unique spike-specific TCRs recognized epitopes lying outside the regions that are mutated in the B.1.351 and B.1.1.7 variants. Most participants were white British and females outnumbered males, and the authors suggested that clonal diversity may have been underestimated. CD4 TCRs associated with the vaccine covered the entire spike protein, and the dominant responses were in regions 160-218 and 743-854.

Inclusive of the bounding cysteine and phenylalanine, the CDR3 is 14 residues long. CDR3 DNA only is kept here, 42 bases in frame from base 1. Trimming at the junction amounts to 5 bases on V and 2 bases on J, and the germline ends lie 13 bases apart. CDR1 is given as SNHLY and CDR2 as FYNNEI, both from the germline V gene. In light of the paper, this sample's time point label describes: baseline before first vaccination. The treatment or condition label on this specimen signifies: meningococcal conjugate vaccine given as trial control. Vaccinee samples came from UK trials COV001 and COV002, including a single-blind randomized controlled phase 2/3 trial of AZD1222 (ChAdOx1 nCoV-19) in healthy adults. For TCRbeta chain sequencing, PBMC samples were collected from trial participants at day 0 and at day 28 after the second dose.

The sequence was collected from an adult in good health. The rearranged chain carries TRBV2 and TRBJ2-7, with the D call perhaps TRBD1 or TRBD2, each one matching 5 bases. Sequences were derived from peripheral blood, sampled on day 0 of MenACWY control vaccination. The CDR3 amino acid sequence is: CASSLGMGAYEQYF. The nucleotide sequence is TGTGCCAGCAGTTTGGGCATGGGGGCCTACGAGCAGTACTTC. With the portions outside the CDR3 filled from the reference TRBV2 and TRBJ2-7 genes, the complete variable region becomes EPEVTQTPSHQVTQMGQEVILRCVPISNHLYFYWYRQILGQKVEFLVSFYNNEISEKSEIFDDQFSVERPDGSNFTLKIRSTKLEDSAMYFCASSLGMGAYEQYFGPGTRLTVT.